This T cell receptor beta chain was recovered during a study of graft-versus-host responses after intestinal transplantation. Whole-study context: Those transplanted obtained multivisceral, liver-intestinal, or isolated intestinal grafts. Recipients were all induced with anti-thymocyte globulin, then given tacrolimus and steroids for approximately 3 years.

V lost 5 bases and J lost 4; bases outside the gene matches: 7. CDR3 length: 14 amino acids. The germline V gene encodes CDR1 PRHDT and CDR2 FYEKMQ (reference sequence). The data were produced by immunoSEQ multiplex PCR, yet TCRdb's version contains in-frame clones alone and is incomplete. The sample lists about 86,000 clones; about 88% were seen once. Broader study findings: In patients with graft-donor T cell macrochimerism, allograft graft-versus-host to host-versus-graft clonal ratios were high.

In regard to this clone: Its antigen is unknown.

The receptor's source is a human donor who was the organ donor for an intestinal transplant. The chain recombines TRBV13 with TRBJ1-2, with 7 nucleotides matching TRBD1. The source was unstimulated CD4+ T cells sorted from spleen or lymph node cells, collected before transplant. The CDR3 nucleotides read TGTGCCAGCAGCCTGGAGGGACAGTCCTATGGCTACACCTTC. This translates into CASSLEGQSYGYTF.